The 32 T cell receptor beta chains in this list originate from one sample, sequenced in a study of technical replicates of blood from four donors. Assay used: immunoSEQ multiplex PCR; TCRdb lists only in-frame clones, some missing. The sample shows 50,000 to 55,000 clones, about 86% of them seen only once. The specimen was PBMCs. The receptors derive from a human donor in good health. Some clones in this sample may be carry-over from other donors' samples.

The chain recombines TRBV5-1 with TRBJ2-5, with a tentative D call TRBD2 (5 bases). Germline assignment: CDR1 SGHRS and CDR2 YFSETQ. The CDR3 has 16 residues. Trimming took 9 bases from V and 1 from J, leaving 22 bases between them. This chain's CDR3 is CATYLGISGFQETQYF. Here the CDR3 DNA reads TGCGCCACCTACCTAGGGATCAGCGGCTTCCAAGAGACCCAGTACTTC. Full variable domain (outside the CDR3, taken from reference TRBV5-1 and TRBJ2-5): KAGVTQTPRYLIKTRGQQVTLSCSPISGHRSVSWYQQTPGQGLQFLFEYFSETQRNKGNFPGRFSGRQFSNSRSEMNVSTLELGDSALYLCATYLGISGFQETQYFGPGTRLLVL.

The rearrangement joins TRBV2 to TRBJ2-7, with D perhaps matching TRBD2 (5 bases). CDR1 and CDR2 (germline): SNHLY, FYNNEI. V lost 3 bases and J lost 2, with 14 bases in between. CDR3 length: 15 amino acids. CDR3 loop: CASSEFGNSAYEQYF. DNA of the CDR3: TGTGCCAGCAGTGAGTTCGGGAATTCTGCCTACGAGCAGTACTTC.

This chain links TRBV10-3 with TRBJ2-2; TRBD2 might be the D (6 bases). The CDR3 loop spans 15 amino acids. Trimming stripped 10 bases from V and 4 bases from J, with 19 bases between. Germline V gene sequence: CDR1 ENHRY, CDR2 SYGVKD. DNA for the CDR3: TGTGCCAGCATAGACCAGGGAGGCGTCACCGGGGAGCTGTTTTTT. Translating it yields CASIDQGGVTGELFF.

V usage is TRBV5-8 and J usage is TRBJ1-1; no clear D. CDR3 length: 15 amino acids. V lost 0 bases to trimming and J lost 1 base, with 10 bases between them. Germline CDR1 is SGHTS and CDR2 is YDEGEE. For the CDR3, the DNA is TGTGCCAGCAGCTTGGGCCGGAGAAAGAACACTGAAGCTTTCTTT. It specifies CASSLGRRKNTEAFF.

The CDR3 spells CASSPRLAGGPGFF. As DNA, the CDR3 is TGTGCCAGCAGCCCCCGACTAGCGGGAGGGCCGGGGTTCTTC. The chain joins TRBV9 to TRBJ2-1; TRBD2 agrees at 14 bases. The length of the CDR3 is 14 residues. The trim removed 4 bases at V and 15 bases at J, leaving 9 bases unmatched. Germline V gene lookup returns CDR1 SGDLS and CDR2 YYNGEE.

The rearrangement joins TRBV19 to TRBJ2-4; 8 nucleotides align to TRBD1. V was clipped by 0 bases and J by 0 bases; unmatched bases: 13. Looked up from germline, CDR1 is LNHDA and CDR2 is SQIVND (reference sequence). The CDR3 runs to 20 residues. CDR3: CASSIETTGAATLAKNIQYF. CDR3 nucleotides: TGTGCCAGTAGTATAGAGACGACAGGGGCTGCTACTTTAGCCAAAAACATTCAGTACTTC.

The CDR3 region is CASSQDPVRWDRPFGAFF. The CDR3 DNA reads TGTGCCAGCAGCCAAGATCCGGTGCGGTGGGACAGGCCCTTCGGGGCTTTCTTT. The chain employs TRBV14 and TRBJ1-1; the match to TRBD1 covers 8 bases. Germline CDR1 reads SGHDN; CDR2 reads FVKESK. V trimming: 0 bases; J trimming: 11 bases; junction bases outside the gene matches: 20. The CDR3 runs 18 residues.

The chain couples TRBV19 to TRBJ1-2; D might be TRBD1 (5 bases). Germline V gene lookup returns CDR1 LNHDA and CDR2 SQIVND (reference sequence). Deletions cut 4 bases from V and 2 bases from J, with 8 bases between. The CDR3 loop spans 13 amino acids. As DNA, the CDR3 is TGTGCCAGTAGTACAGGGTTGAACTATGGCTACACCTTC. Protein sequence: CASSTGLNYGYTF.

The J gene is TRBJ2-7, the V gene TRBV7-9, with 10 bases that match TRBD1. Trimming removed 2 bases from V and 5 bases from J; junction bases left unmatched: 3. CDR3 length: 14 amino acids. The germline V gene has CDR1 SEHNR and CDR2 FQNEAQ (reference sequence). The DNA for the CDR3 is TGTGCCAGCAGCTTACAGACAGGGGGCAACGAGCAGTACTTC. It is translated as CASSLQTGGNEQYF.

The V call is TRBV11-2, the J call TRBJ2-3; D is unclear. The CDR3 sequence is 12 residues long. V lost 4 bases and J 0 bases, leaving 2 bases between the germline ends. The V gene's germline CDR1 is SGHAT and CDR2 FQNNGV. The DNA of the CDR3 is TGTGCCAGCAGCTCTAGCACAGATACGCAGTATTTT. Residues: CASSSSTDTQYF.

In its sample, this clone was seen once. The chain is built from TRBV5-1 and TRBJ2-1; weak D call: TRBD2 (7 bases). V was clipped by 0 bases and J by 4 bases, with 14 bases between them. The CDR3 runs 16 residues. The germline V gene has CDR1 SGHRS and CDR2 YFSETQ. The CDR3 region is CASSLEGGGLYNEQFF. CDR3 DNA sequence: TGCGCCAGCAGCTTGGAAGGGGGGGGCCTATACAATGAGCAGTTCTTC.

The V call is TRBV6-5, the J call TRBJ2-7, with TRBD2 matching over 9 bases. The CDR3 is made up of 14 amino acids. The germline CDR1 and CDR2 sequences are MNHEY and SVGAGI. V trimming: 8 bases; J trimming: 2 bases; junction bases outside the gene matches: 7. CDR3 amino acids: CASGPAGGPYEQYF. In DNA form, the CDR3 reads TGTGCCAGCGGGCCAGCGGGAGGCCCCTACGAGCAGTACTTC.

The rearrangement joins TRBV2 to TRBJ2-1, with a possible D match to TRBD1 (5 bases). Germline lookup yields CDR1 SNHLY and CDR2 FYNNEI. The V gene lost 6 bases and the J gene lost 5 bases, with 14 bases spanning the gap. CDR3 length equals 14 residues. The CDR3 DNA reads TGTGCCAGCAGGCCCCAGGGCCTCCACAATGAGCAGTTCTTC. Translated: CASRPQGLHNEQFF.

This clone was observed a single time. J is TRBJ2-7 and V is TRBV15; TRBD2 matches 11 bases. The CDR3 sequence is 19 residues long. The trim removed 2 bases at V and 4 bases at J, leaving 16 bases unmatched. The germline gives CDR1 LNHNV, CDR2 YYDKDF (reference sequence). The CDR3 spells CATSRLGGGNGTSGYEQYF. The CDR3 region has the DNA TGTGCCACCAGCAGATTGGGGGGAGGGAACGGGACTAGCGGTTACGAGCAGTACTTC. Drawing the rest from reference TRBV15 and TRBJ2-7, the complete variable domain is DAMVIQNPRYQVTQFGKPVTLSCSQTLNHNVMYWYQQKSSQAPKLLFHYYDKDFNNEADTPDNFQSRRPNTSFCFLDIRSPGLGDTAMYLCATSRLGGGNGTSGYEQYFGPGTRLTVT.

The rearrangement joins TRBV7-9 to TRBJ1-5, with TRBD1 as a possible D gene (5 bases). Germline CDR1 reads SEHNR; CDR2 reads FQNEAQ (reference sequence). CDR3 length: 15 residues. Trimming shortened V by 5 bases and J by 0 bases, and 11 bases separated the two germline ends. The CDR3 is CASSLAGDSNQPQHF. The CDR3 DNA reads as TGTGCCAGCAGCCTGGCGGGGGATAGCAATCAGCCCCAGCATTTT.

The rearrangement links TRBV7-9 to TRBJ1-2; a possible D gene is TRBD1 (6 bases). Germline CDR1 reads SEHNR; CDR2 reads FQNEAQ (reference sequence). The CDR3 spans 12 residues. V lost 5 bases, J lost 8 bases, and 12 bases lay in between. CDR3 residues: CASSETGLGYTF. DNA for the CDR3: TGTGCCAGCAGCGAAACAGGGTTAGGCTACACCTTC. Full variable domain (rest looked up from reference TRBV7-9 and TRBJ1-2): DTGVSQNPRHKITKRGQNVTFRCDPISEHNRLYWYRQTLGQGPEFLTYFQNEAQLEKSRLLSDRFSAERPKGSFSTLEIQRTEQGDSAMYLCASSETGLGYTFGSGTRLTVV.

This clone was counted once. This rearrangement joins TRBV5-1 to TRBJ2-1; TRBD2 matches 14 bases. This CDR3 spans 14 amino acids. CDR1 and CDR2 (germline): SGHRS, YFSETQ. V was pared by 5 bases and J by 9 bases, with 4 bases of the junction left unmatched. CDR3 sequence (DNA): TGCGCCAGCAGGGGACTAGCGGGAGATGGTGAGCAGTTCTTC. It translates to CASRGLAGDGEQFF.

This chain joins TRBV18 and TRBJ1-4, with 8 nucleotides matching TRBD1. CDR1 KGHSH and CDR2 LQKENI come from the germline V gene. The V gene end was trimmed by 3 bases and the J gene end by 4 bases; junction bases not matched to a gene: 4. This CDR3 contains 15 residues. CDR3 in amino acids: CASSPFGQGNEKLFF. CDR3 coding DNA: TGTGCCAGCTCACCGTTCGGACAGGGTAATGAAAAACTGTTTTTT. Full variable domain (rest looked up from reference TRBV18 and TRBJ1-4): NAGVMQNPRHLVRRRGQEARLRCSPMKGHSHVYWYRQLPEEGLKFMVYLQKENIIDESGMPKERFSAEFPKEGPSILRIQQVVRGDSAAYFCASSPFGQGNEKLFFGSGTQLSVL.

The J gene is TRBJ1-5, the V gene TRBV18; 7 bases agree with TRBD1. This CDR3 has 14 residues. Losses at the gene ends were 9 bases for V and 6 bases for J; bases not matched to a gene: 11. Germline CDR1 is KGHSH and CDR2 is LQKENI. The CDR3 reads CASSGTERSQPQHF. In nucleotides, the CDR3 is TGTGCCAGTTCCGGGACAGAAAGGTCTCAGCCCCAGCATTTT.

This clone appeared once. The V gene is TRBV7-6, the J gene TRBJ2-2, with 12 bases matching TRBD2. The junction had 7 bases not matched to a gene; V was cut back by 4 bases and J by 1 base. CDR1 SGHVS and CDR2 FNYEAQ come from the germline V gene. CDR3 length equals 18 residues. In DNA, the CDR3 is TGTGCCAGCAGCTCTGGACTAGCGGGAATAAAGAACACCGGGGAGCTGTTTTTT. The encoded protein is CASSSGLAGIKNTGELFF.

This chain joins TRBV27 and TRBJ2-7; D is uncertain. CDR3 length: 12 amino acids. V was clipped by 4 bases and J by 4 bases, with 8 bases between them. CDR1 MNHEY and CDR2 SMNVEV come from the germline V gene (reference sequence). CDR3 loop: CASSSVGYEQYF. DNA for the CDR3: TGTGCCAGCAGTTCCGTCGGGTACGAGCAGTACTTC.

The CDR3 loop reads CATEDTQSSYNSPLHF. The CDR3 DNA sequence: TGTGCCACCGAAGACACCCAGAGCTCCTATAATTCACCCCTCCACTTT. This rearrangement joins TRBV19 to TRBJ1-6; no clear D. Germline assignment: CDR1 LNHDA and CDR2 SQIVND (reference sequence). The germline V and J ends were trimmed by 10 bases and 0 bases, with 16 bases remaining between them. The CDR3 extends over 16 amino acids. Complete variable domain (other parts from reference TRBV19 and TRBJ1-6): DGGITQSPKYLFRKEGQNVTLSCEQNLNHDAMYWYRQDPGQGLRLIYYSQIVNDFQKGDIAEGYSVSREKKESFPLTVTSAQKNPTAFYLCATEDTQSSYNSPLHFGNGTRLTVT.

This clone was found once. In DNA form, the CDR3 reads TGTGCCAGCAGCTTAAATGGGACTCCTAATTCACCCCTCCACTTT. Translation: CASSLNGTPNSPLHF. The V gene is TRBV7-3, the J gene TRBJ1-6, with D possibly matching TRBD1 (5 bases). Germline-derived CDR1 and CDR2 are SGHTA and FQGTGA. This CDR3 has 15 residues. Trimming removed 1 base from V and 6 bases from J, with 10 bases in between.

The gene calls are TRBV7-3 and TRBJ2-3; 8 bases align to TRBD2. The germline gives CDR1 SGHTA, CDR2 FQGTGA. The CDR3 is 14 amino acids. With 8 bases clipped from V and 4 bases from J, the junction kept 8 bases outside the gene matches. CDR3 in DNA: TGTGCCAGCTCGGGTGCGGGGGGCTCAGATACGCAGTATTTT. Protein sequence: CASSGAGGSDTQYF.

The gene calls are TRBV5-1 and TRBJ2-1; 8 bases line up with TRBD2. Per the germline V gene, CDR1 is SGHRS and CDR2 is YFSETQ. The CDR3 contains 15 residues. J lost 12 bases, V lost 2 bases, and 13 bases had no gene match. CDR3 sequence (DNA): TGCGCCAGCAGCTTTACTAGCGGACTACGTTACGGGCAGTTCTTC. It specifies CASSFTSGLRYGQFF. The variable domain in full, completed from reference TRBV5-1 and TRBJ2-1, reads KAGVTQTPRYLIKTRGQQVTLSCSPISGHRSVSWYQQTPGQGLQFLFEYFSETQRNKGNFPGRFSGRQFSNSRSEMNVSTLELGDSALYLCASSFTSGLRYGQFFGPGTRLTVL.

In its sample, this clone was seen a few times. The chain is built from TRBV6-4 and TRBJ2-2; D gene unclear. The CDR3 contains 13 residues. V shed 0 bases and J shed 5 bases, with 4 bases lying between them. CDR1 and CDR2 from the germline V gene are MRHNA and SNTAGT. CDR3 protein: CASSDSQTGELFF. Written as DNA, the CDR3 is TGTGCCAGCAGTGACTCTCAAACCGGGGAGCTGTTTTTT.

This chain uses TRBV6-1 with TRBJ2-7; D gene unclear. The germline CDR1 and CDR2 sequences are MNHNS and SASEGT. This CDR3 has 13 residues. V gave up 6 bases and J gave up 5 bases, with 14 bases separating them. The CDR3 bases are TGTGCCAGCAGCCTGATTGAGGCCCACGAGCAGTACTTC. Its protein is CASSLIEAHEQYF.

The chain links TRBV7-6 to TRBJ2-1; 7 positions match TRBD1. The length of the CDR3 is 15 residues. Germline V gene data show CDR1 as SGHVS and CDR2 as FNYEAQ. With V trimmed by 5 bases and J by 1 base, 5 bases remained unmatched. The CDR3 reads CASSRGGGSYNEQFF. The CDR3 coding sequence is TGTGCCAGCAGCCGAGGGGGCGGATCCTACAATGAGCAGTTCTTC.

V and J are TRBV29-1 and TRBJ1-4; D gene ambiguous. This CDR3 contains 11 residues. Germline CDR1 SQVTM, CDR2 ANQGSEA. Deletions cut 0 bases from V and 10 bases from J, with 6 bases between. DNA for the CDR3: TGCAGCGTTGAAGATTACGGAAAACTGTTTTTT. The encoded protein is CSVEDYGKLFF.

This chain links TRBV19 with TRBJ2-7, with 8 bases aligning to TRBD1. The length of the CDR3 is 13 residues. Per germline, CDR1 LNHDA and CDR2 SQIVND (reference sequence). The V and J ends lost 6 bases and 4 bases, in that order; junction bases with no gene match: 5. This chain's CDR3 is CASSYRTGYEQYF. DNA for the CDR3: TGTGCCAGTAGCTACCGGACAGGGTACGAGCAGTACTTC.

V and J are TRBV7-2 and TRBJ2-7; D remains unclear. The V and J ends lost 5 bases and 3 bases respectively, with 5 bases between them. The germline V gene encodes CDR1 SGHTA and CDR2 FQGNSA. The CDR3 runs to 11 residues. CDR3 sequence (DNA): TGTGCCAGCAGCGCGCTCTACGAGCAGTACTTC. Protein sequence: CASSALYEQYF.

The chain combines TRBV30 with TRBJ2-7; 7 bases fit TRBD2. The CDR3 contains 12 residues. CDR1 is GTSNPN and CDR2 is SVGIG in the germline V gene (reference sequence). The J segment lost 6 bases and the V segment lost 8 bases, leaving 10 bases of the junction unmatched. The CDR3 loop is CAIMRGFGEQYF. CDR3 nucleotides: TGTGCCATAATGCGGGGGTTCGGCGAGCAGTACTTC.